This T cell receptor (beta chain) came from a study of chemoradiotherapy in HPV16-positive cancers. Study findings and constraints: The functional HPV-specific definition rests on just two HPV16-positive patients.

Profiled with immunoSEQ multiplex PCR; TCRdb holds only in-frame clones, not every one. The profile covers 650 to 950 clones, with approximately 90% appearing a single time and approximately 6.5% taken by the ten largest. CDR1 and CDR2 from the germline V gene are MRHNA and SNTAGT. The CDR3 sequence is 14 residues long. The ends lost 6 bases at V and 1 base at J; junction bases unmatched: 5. A word on this clone: Its antigen is unknown.

Sequenced material: tumor tissue, taken from a patient who underwent chemoradiotherapy. This receptor was obtained from a human donor with HPV-associated anogenital cancer. The chain is built from TRBV6-4 and TRBJ1-2; 7 nucleotides agree with TRBD1. In DNA form, the CDR3 reads TGTGCCAGCAGGTGCAGGGGGGTTAACTATGGCTACACCTTC. Protein sequence: CASRCRGVNYGYTF.